Reported below is one TCR beta chain. This entry is derived from a study of blood T cell repertoires in COVID-19. In the study overall: From T cells, B-cell-depleted T cells, or PBMCs came the material, which was cDNA or gDNA.

Per the study methods: Estimated nucleated cell counts came from reference gene primer amplification. Repertoires were generated with immunoSEQ multiplex PCR, while TCRdb's copy carries only in-frame clones and drops some. From that table come the V and J calls and clone size; the DNA was used to work out D and trimming. The table lists some 220,000 clones, around 80% of them singletons. V was shortened by 0 bases and J by 2 bases, with 18 bases between the two germline ends. CDR3 size: 18 residues. CDR1 and CDR2 from the germline V gene are SGHAT and FQNNGV. The chain combines TRBV11-2 with TRBJ2-3, with a weak D call TRBD2 (5 bases). The source of this sequence is a human donor in a cohort sampled during active COVID-19. Material: peripheral blood. CDR3 sequence (DNA): TGTGCCAGCAGCTTAGATAAGGGTCGGACTCGTTTCACAGATACGCAGTATTTT. Translated, it gives CASSLDKGRTRFTDTQYF.